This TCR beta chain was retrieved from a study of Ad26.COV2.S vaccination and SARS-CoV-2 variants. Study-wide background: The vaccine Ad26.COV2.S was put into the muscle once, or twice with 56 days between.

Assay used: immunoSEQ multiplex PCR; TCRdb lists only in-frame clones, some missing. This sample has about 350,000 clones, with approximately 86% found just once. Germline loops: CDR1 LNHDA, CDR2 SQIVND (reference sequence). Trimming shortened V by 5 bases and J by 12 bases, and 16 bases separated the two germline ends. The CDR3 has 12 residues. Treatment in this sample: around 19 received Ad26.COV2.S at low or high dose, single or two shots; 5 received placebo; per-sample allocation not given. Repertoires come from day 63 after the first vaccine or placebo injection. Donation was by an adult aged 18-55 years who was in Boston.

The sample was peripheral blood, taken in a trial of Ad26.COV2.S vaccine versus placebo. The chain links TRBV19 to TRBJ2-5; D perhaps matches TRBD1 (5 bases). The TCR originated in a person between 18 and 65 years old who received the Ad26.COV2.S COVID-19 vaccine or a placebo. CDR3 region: CASSEQGQLKYF. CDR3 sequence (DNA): TGTGCCAGTAGTGAGCAGGGTCAACTAAAGTACTTC.